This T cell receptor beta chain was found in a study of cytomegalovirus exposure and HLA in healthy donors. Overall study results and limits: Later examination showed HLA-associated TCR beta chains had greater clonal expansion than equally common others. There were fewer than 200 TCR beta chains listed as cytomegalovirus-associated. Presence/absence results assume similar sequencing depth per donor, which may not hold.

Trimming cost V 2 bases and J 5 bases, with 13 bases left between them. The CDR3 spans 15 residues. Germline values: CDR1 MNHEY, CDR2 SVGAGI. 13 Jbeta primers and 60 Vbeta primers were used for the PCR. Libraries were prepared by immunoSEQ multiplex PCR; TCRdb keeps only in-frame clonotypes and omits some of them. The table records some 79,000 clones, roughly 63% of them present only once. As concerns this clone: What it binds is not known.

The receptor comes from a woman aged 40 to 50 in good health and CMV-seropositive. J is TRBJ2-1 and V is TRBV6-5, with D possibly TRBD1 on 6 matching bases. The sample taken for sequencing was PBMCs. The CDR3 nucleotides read TGTGCCAGCAGTTACATGGCAGGGGTCGACAATGAGCAGTTCTTC. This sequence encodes CASSYMAGVDNEQFF.